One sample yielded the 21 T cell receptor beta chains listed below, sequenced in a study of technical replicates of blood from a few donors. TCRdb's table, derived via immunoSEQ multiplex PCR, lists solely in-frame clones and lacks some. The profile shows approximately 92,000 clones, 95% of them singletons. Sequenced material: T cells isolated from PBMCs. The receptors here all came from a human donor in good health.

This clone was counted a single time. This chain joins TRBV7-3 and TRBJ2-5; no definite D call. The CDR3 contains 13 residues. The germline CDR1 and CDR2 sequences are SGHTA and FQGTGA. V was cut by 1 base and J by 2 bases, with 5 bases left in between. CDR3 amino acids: CASSLRAQETQYF. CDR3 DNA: TGTGCCAGCAGCTTAAGGGCTCAAGAGACCCAGTACTTC. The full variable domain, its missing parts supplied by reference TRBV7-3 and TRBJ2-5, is GAGVSQTPSNKVTEKGKYVELRCDPISGHTALYWYRQSLGQGPEFLIYFQGTGAADDSGLPNDRFFAVRPEGSVSTLKIQRTERGDSAVYLCASSLRAQETQYFGPGTRLLVL.

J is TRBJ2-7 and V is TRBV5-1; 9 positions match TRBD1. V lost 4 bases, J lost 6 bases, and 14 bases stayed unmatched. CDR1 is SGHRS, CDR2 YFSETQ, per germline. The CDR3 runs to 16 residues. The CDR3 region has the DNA TGCGCCAGCAGCACCGGGGACAGGGCGGCCTCGAGCGAGCAGTACTTC. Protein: CASSTGDRAASSEQYF.

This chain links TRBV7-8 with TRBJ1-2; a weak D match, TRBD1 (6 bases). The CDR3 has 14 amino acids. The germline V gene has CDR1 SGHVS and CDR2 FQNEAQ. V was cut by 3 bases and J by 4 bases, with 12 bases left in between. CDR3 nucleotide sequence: TGTGCCAGCAGCTTCGCCCCAGGGGTCTATGGCTACACCTTC. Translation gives CASSFAPGVYGYTF.

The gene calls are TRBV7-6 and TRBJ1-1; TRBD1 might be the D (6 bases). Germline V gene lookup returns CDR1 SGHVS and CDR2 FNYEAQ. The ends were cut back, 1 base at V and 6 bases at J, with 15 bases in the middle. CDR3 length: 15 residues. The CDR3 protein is CASSLVLQGLPEAFF. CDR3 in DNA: TGTGCCAGCAGCTTAGTACTACAGGGTCTCCCTGAAGCTTTCTTT.

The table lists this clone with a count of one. The chain's CDR3 is CASSSLELAGGDNEQFF. DNA of the CDR3: TGTGCCAGCAGCTCCCTAGAACTAGCGGGGGGGGACAATGAGCAGTTCTTC. V is TRBV11-2 and J is TRBJ2-1; TRBD2 matches 13 bases. CDR3 length: 17 residues. The V gene's germline CDR1 is SGHAT and CDR2 FQNNGV. Trimming cost V 4 bases and J 5 bases; bases outside gene matches: 8.

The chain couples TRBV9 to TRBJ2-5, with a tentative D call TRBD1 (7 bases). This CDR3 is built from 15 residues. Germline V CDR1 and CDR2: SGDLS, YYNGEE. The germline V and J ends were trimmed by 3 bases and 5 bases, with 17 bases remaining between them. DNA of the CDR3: TGTGCCAGCAGCGGCGAGGAGGGGGCGTTTGAGACCCAGTACTTC. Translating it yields CASSGEEGAFETQYF.

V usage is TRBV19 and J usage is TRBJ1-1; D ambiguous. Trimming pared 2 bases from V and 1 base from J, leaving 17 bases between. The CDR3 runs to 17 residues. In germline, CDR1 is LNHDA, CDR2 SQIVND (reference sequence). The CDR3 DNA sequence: TGTGCCAGTAGTATACTTGAGGGCGCGGGGTCGAACACTGAAGCTTTCTTT. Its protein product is CASSILEGAGSNTEAFF.

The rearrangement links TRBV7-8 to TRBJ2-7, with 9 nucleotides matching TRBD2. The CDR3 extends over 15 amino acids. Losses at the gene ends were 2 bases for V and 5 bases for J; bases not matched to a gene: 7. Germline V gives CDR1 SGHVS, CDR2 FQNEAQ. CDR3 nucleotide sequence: TGTGCCAGCAGCTTATTAGCGGGAGTTTACCACGAGCAGTACTTC. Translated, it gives CASSLLAGVYHEQYF.

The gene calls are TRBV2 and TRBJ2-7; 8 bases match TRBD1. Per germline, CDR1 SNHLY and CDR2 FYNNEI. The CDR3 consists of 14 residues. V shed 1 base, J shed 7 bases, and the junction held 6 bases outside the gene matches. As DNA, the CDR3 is TGTGCCAGCAGTGAAGGGGAGTACAGGGGGGAGCAGTACTTC. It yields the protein CASSEGEYRGEQYF.

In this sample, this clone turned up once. The chain's CDR3 is CASSVNSGGTDTQYF. In DNA form, the CDR3 reads TGTGCCAGCAGCGTTAACTCCGGGGGCACAGATACGCAGTATTTT. V usage is TRBV9 and J usage is TRBJ2-3; D perhaps matches TRBD2 (5 bases). The CDR3 has 15 amino acids. Germline V gene lookup returns CDR1 SGDLS and CDR2 YYNGEE. Between the trimmed V and J ends, which lost 2 bases and 1 base, there was a span of 11 bases.

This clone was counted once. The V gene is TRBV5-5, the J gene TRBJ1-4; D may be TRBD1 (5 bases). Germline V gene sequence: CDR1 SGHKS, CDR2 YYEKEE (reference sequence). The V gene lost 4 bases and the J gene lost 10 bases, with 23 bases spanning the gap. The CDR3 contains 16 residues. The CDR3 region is CASSHPPGGNLGKLFF. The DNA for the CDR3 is TGTGCCAGCAGCCATCCCCCTGGGGGGAACCTAGGAAAACTGTTTTTT.

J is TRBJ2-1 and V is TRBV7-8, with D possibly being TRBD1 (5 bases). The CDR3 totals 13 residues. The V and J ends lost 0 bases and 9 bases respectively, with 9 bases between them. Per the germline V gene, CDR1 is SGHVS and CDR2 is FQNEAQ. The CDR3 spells CASSLAGRGEQFF. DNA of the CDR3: TGTGCCAGCAGCTTAGCGGGGCGCGGTGAGCAGTTCTTC.

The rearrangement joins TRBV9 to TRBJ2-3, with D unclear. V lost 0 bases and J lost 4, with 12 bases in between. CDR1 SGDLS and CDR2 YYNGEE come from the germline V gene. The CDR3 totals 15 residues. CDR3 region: CASSVGVASPDTQYF. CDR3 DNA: TGTGCCAGCAGCGTAGGGGTAGCCTCACCAGATACGCAGTATTTT.

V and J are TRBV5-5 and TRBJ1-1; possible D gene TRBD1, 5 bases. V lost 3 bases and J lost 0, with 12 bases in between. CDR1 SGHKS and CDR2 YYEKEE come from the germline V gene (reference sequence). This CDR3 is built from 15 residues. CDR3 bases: TGTGCCAGCAGCTATGCGACAGAGATGAACACTGAAGCTTTCTTT. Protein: CASSYATEMNTEAFF.

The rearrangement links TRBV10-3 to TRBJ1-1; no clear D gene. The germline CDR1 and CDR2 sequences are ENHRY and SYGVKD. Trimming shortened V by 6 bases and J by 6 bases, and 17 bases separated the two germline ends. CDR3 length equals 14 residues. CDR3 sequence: CAIRAAGIGAEAFF. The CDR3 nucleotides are TGTGCCATCAGGGCAGCCGGGATAGGAGCTGAAGCTTTCTTT.

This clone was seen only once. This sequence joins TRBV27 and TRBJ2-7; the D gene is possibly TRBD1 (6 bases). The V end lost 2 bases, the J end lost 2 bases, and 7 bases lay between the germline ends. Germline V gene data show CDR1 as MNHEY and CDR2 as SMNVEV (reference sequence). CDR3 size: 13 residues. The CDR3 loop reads CASSLQGTYEQYF. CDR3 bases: TGTGCCAGCAGTTTACAGGGGACCTACGAGCAGTACTTC.

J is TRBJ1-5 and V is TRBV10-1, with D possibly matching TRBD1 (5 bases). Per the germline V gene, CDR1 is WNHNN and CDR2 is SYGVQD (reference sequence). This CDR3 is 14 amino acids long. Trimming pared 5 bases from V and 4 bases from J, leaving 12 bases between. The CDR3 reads CASSRAGINQPQHF. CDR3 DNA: TGCGCCAGCAGTCGGGCAGGGATAAATCAGCCCCAGCATTTT.

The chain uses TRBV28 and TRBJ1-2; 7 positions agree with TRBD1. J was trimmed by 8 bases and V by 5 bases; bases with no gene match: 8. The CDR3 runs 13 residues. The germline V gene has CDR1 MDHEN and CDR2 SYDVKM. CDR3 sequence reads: CASSKTGDWGYTF. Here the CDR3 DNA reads TGTGCCAGCAGTAAAACAGGGGACTGGGGCTACACCTTC.

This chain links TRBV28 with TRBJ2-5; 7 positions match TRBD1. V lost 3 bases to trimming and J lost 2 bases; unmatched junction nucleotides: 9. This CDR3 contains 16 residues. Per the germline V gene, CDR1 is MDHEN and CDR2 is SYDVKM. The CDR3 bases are TGTGCCAGCAGTTTCGGGCTGACAGGGCGGCAAGAGACCCAGTACTTC. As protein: CASSFGLTGRQETQYF. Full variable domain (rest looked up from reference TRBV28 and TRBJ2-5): DVKVTQSSRYLVKRTGEKVFLECVQDMDHENMFWYRQDPGLGLRLIYFSYDVKMKEKGDIPEGYSVSREKKERFSLILESASTNQTSMYLCASSFGLTGRQETQYFGPGTRLLVL.

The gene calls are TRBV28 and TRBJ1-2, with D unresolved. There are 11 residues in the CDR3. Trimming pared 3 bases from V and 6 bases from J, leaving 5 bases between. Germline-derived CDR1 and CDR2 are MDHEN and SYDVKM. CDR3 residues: CASSLEDGYTF. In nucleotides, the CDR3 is TGTGCCAGCAGTTTGGAGGATGGCTACACCTTC.

The CDR3 DNA is TGTGCCATCACCCGACCGGGAGAGTCCTATGGCTACACCTTC. Translating gives CAITRPGESYGYTF. The chain links TRBV10-3 to TRBJ1-2; D uncertain. Trimming took off 7 bases at V and 4 bases at J, with 16 bases between the two ends. This CDR3 contains 14 residues. Germline CDR1 reads ENHRY; CDR2 reads SYGVKD.